The 24 T cell receptor beta chains reported below all come from one sample, sequenced in a study of T cell changes during pregnancy in multiple sclerosis. TCRdb keeps only in-frame clones here, not all; method: immunoSEQ multiplex PCR. The top ten clones hold less than 2.5% of a sample with some 77,000 clones, around nine tenths of them seen once. This material consisted of peripheral blood, taken in the second trimester of pregnancy. The receptors come from a female donor in good health, enrolled as a control in a pregnancy study.

The chain recombines TRBV25-1 with TRBJ1-5; D remains unclear. Looked up from germline, CDR1 is MGHDK and CDR2 is SYGVNS. The CDR3 covers 12 residues. V lost 3 bases to trimming and J lost 6 bases, with 6 bases between them. The CDR3 DNA sequence: TGTGCCAGCAGTGACAGTTCTCAGCCCCAGCATTTT. Encoded protein: CASSDSSQPQHF.

The V gene is TRBV7-9, the J gene TRBJ2-1; D is unresolved. The CDR3 loop spans 15 amino acids. Germline values: CDR1 SEHNR, CDR2 FQNEAQ (reference sequence). V was trimmed by 10 bases and J by 2 bases, leaving 18 bases between them. The CDR3 here is CATYFTVVPYNEQFF. The CDR3 DNA is TGTGCCACGTACTTTACAGTAGTCCCCTACAATGAGCAGTTCTTC.

The CDR3 region is CASSLFSAGGGGYTF. CDR3 DNA: TGTGCCAGCAGCTTGTTCTCAGCGGGGGGAGGTGGCTACACCTTC. The chain joins TRBV5-5 to TRBJ1-2, with D possibly matching TRBD1 (5 bases). V was pared by 1 base and J by 7 bases, with 17 bases between. This CDR3 has 15 amino acids. From germline, CDR1 is SGHKS and CDR2 YYEKEE (reference sequence).

The J gene is TRBJ2-7, the V gene TRBV28, with a possible D match to TRBD1 (5 bases). The V gene's germline CDR1 is MDHEN and CDR2 SYDVKM. Trimming stripped 8 bases from V and 3 bases from J, with 11 bases between. The CDR3 is made up of 12 amino acids. In nucleotides, the CDR3 is TGTGCCAGCGGCAGGGAAAGCTACGAGCAGTACTTC. Its translation is CASGRESYEQYF.

The chain joins TRBV7-8 to TRBJ2-7; 10 nucleotides agree with TRBD1. Trimming at V came to 3 bases and at J to 3 bases, leaving 2 bases not matched to a gene. Germline-derived CDR1 and CDR2 are SGHVS and FQNEAQ. There are 14 residues in the CDR3. CDR3 region: CASSFRTGGYEQYF. The CDR3 nucleotides read TGTGCCAGCAGCTTCCGGACAGGGGGCTACGAGCAGTACTTC. The full variable domain, with the rest looked up from reference TRBV7-8 and TRBJ2-7, is GAGVSQSPRYKVAKRGQDVALRCDPISGHVSLFWYQQALGQGPEFLTYFQNEAQLDKSGLPSDRFFAERPEGSVSTLKIQRTQQEDSAVYLCASSFRTGGYEQYFGPGTRLTVT.

The CDR3 coding sequence is TGCGCCAGCAGAGGGGGAGGGGTGGTCAATGAGCAGTTCTTC. Translated, it gives CASRGGGVVNEQFF. The chain links TRBV5-1 to TRBJ2-1; possible D gene TRBD2, 7 bases. V dropped 5 bases and J dropped 6 bases, with 15 bases sitting between them. Germline V CDR1 and CDR2: SGHRS, YFSETQ. The CDR3 sequence is 14 residues long.

V is TRBV5-6 and J is TRBJ2-7; D uncertain. V lost 6 bases to trimming and J lost 2 bases, with 18 bases between them. The CDR3 covers 15 residues. Germline V gives CDR1 SGHDT, CDR2 YYEEEE. In nucleotides, the CDR3 is TGTGCCAGCATCGAACGGAGAAGGCGGACCTACGAGCAGTACTTC. It translates to CASIERRRRTYEQYF.

V and J are TRBV6-1 and TRBJ2-7; D is ambiguous. From germline, CDR1 is MNHNS and CDR2 SASEGT. Deletions cut 1 base from V and 3 bases from J, with 13 bases between. The CDR3 contains 15 residues. The CDR3 nucleotides read TGTGCCAGCAGTGAAGTGAACGCAGTTAACTACGAGCAGTACTTC. It translates to CASSEVNAVNYEQYF.

The genes are TRBV28 and TRBJ1-6; no clear D gene. CDR1 MDHEN and CDR2 SYDVKM come from the germline V gene. The CDR3 is made up of 16 amino acids. Between the trimmed V and J ends, which lost 4 bases and 8 bases, there was a span of 18 bases. The CDR3 sequence: CASSSWRQRRDSPLHF. CDR3 nucleotides: TGTGCCAGCAGTTCTTGGAGGCAGCGTCGTGATTCACCCCTCCACTTT.

The chain joins TRBV6-1 to TRBJ2-6; 11 bases fit TRBD2. The V gene end was trimmed by 3 bases and the J gene end by 2 bases; junction bases not matched to a gene: 3. This CDR3 contains 17 residues. Germline V lookup: CDR1 MNHNS, CDR2 SASEGT. This chain's CDR3 is CASSEELAGAGANVLTF. DNA of the CDR3: TGTGCCAGCAGTGAGGAACTAGCGGGGGCTGGGGCCAACGTCCTGACTTTC.

CDR3 amino acids: CASSQGGAQETQYF. CDR3 DNA: TGTGCCAGCAGCCAAGGGGGAGCACAAGAGACCCAGTACTTC. The rearrangement uses TRBV4-2 and TRBJ2-5, with D possibly matching TRBD2 (5 bases). Per germline, CDR1 LGHNA and CDR2 YNFKEQ. The CDR3 contains 14 residues. The V end lost 1 base, the J end lost 2 bases, and 8 bases lay between the germline ends.

This clone was seen only once. The chain combines TRBV19 with TRBJ2-7; no definite D call. Germline V CDR1 and CDR2: LNHDA, SQIVND (reference sequence). This CDR3 spans 13 amino acids. Deletions cut 2 bases from V and 4 bases from J, with 9 bases between. In DNA form, the CDR3 reads TGTGCCAGTAGTATAATCAACGGGTACGAGCAGTACTTC. Its translation: CASSIINGYEQYF.

The count of this clone is one. V is TRBV5-1 and J is TRBJ2-3, with 11 bases matching TRBD2. CDR3 size: 17 residues. Germline CDR1 and CDR2: SGHRS and YFSETQ. V shed 1 base, J shed 0 bases, and the junction held 4 bases outside the gene matches. CDR3 sequence: CASSLSLAGGSTDTQYF. The CDR3 DNA reads TGCGCCAGCAGCTTGAGTCTAGCGGGGGGTAGCACAGATACGCAGTATTTT.

This clone was picked up one time. This chain uses TRBV9 with TRBJ1-2, with 12 nucleotides matching TRBD1. V lost 4 bases to trimming and J lost 6 bases; unmatched junction nucleotides: 7. This CDR3 contains 15 residues. Germline-derived CDR1 and CDR2 are SGDLS and YYNGEE. The CDR3 reads CASSSPGQGAHGYTF. The DNA for the CDR3 is TGTGCCAGCAGCTCTCCGGGACAGGGGGCGCATGGCTACACCTTC.

The rearrangement uses TRBV6-5 and TRBJ2-7, with D possibly TRBD1 on 6 matching bases. The V and J ends lost 8 bases and 3 bases respectively, with 11 bases between them. Germline V lookup: CDR1 MNHEY, CDR2 SVGAGI. The CDR3 length is 12 residues. The CDR3 region is CASRTEYYEQYF. CDR3 in DNA: TGTGCCAGCCGGACAGAATACTACGAGCAGTACTTC.

This chain links TRBV7-2 with TRBJ2-2; D may be TRBD1 (6 bases). Germline-derived CDR1 and CDR2 are SGHTA and FQGNSA. CDR3 length: 16 amino acids. Deletions cut 5 bases from V and 0 bases from J, with 13 bases between. Here the CDR3 DNA reads TGTGCCAGCAGCCGAAACAGGGCTACGAACACCGGGGAGCTGTTTTTT. Translated, it gives CASSRNRATNTGELFF.

This clone was detected only once. CDR3 DNA: TGTGCCAGCCGGCCGGGACTAGGGGGTCGTGAGCAGTTCTTC. Translated, it gives CASRPGLGGREQFF. This chain links TRBV28 with TRBJ2-1, with 8 bases lining up with TRBD2. This CDR3 spans 14 amino acids. V was clipped by 8 bases and J by 9 bases; unmatched bases: 12. CDR1 is MDHEN and CDR2 is SYDVKM in the germline V gene.

The chain has TRBV2 and TRBJ1-6; 8 bases fit TRBD1. The CDR3 contains 15 residues. Per germline, CDR1 SNHLY and CDR2 FYNNEI. J lost 5 bases, V lost 5 bases, and 5 bases had no gene match. CDR3 loop: CASSPRGLNNSPLHF. The CDR3 DNA is TGTGCCAGCAGTCCCAGGGGGCTGAATAATTCACCCCTCCACTTT. Looking up the rest from reference TRBV2 and TRBJ1-6 gives the full variable domain: EPEVTQTPSHQVTQMGQEVILRCVPISNHLYFYWYRQILGQKVEFLVSFYNNEISEKSEIFDDQFSVERPDGSNFTLKIRSTKLEDSAMYFCASSPRGLNNSPLHFGNGTRLTVT.

V gene TRBV4-3 combines with J gene TRBJ2-7; 10 nucleotides agree with TRBD2. Germline V gene lookup returns CDR1 LGHNA and CDR2 YSLEER. The CDR3 spans 15 residues. V trimming: 4 bases; J trimming: 4 bases; junction bases outside the gene matches: 7. In DNA, the CDR3 is TGCGCCAGCAGCCGATATAGCGGGGGGCTTTACGAGCAGTACTTC. Translated: CASSRYSGGLYEQYF.

The J gene is TRBJ2-5, the V gene TRBV4-2; 13 bases agree with TRBD2. V lost 0 bases to trimming and J lost 4 bases; unmatched junction nucleotides: 8. The CDR3 is 18 residues long. From germline, CDR1 is LGHNA and CDR2 YNFKEQ. CDR3 loop: CASSQDRGLAGDPETQYF. CDR3 DNA: TGTGCCAGCAGCCAAGATCGCGGACTAGCGGGGGACCCAGAGACCCAGTACTTC.

V and J are TRBV7-9 and TRBJ1-1; 9 bases line up with TRBD1. This CDR3 spans 16 amino acids. Germline V CDR1 and CDR2: SEHNR, FQNEAQ (reference sequence). The ends lost 6 bases at V and 0 bases at J; junction bases unmatched: 8. CDR3 in amino acids: CASRVPGQGMNTEAFF. The CDR3 DNA is TGTGCCAGCAGGGTACCGGGACAGGGAATGAACACTGAAGCTTTCTTT. The variable domain in full, completed from reference TRBV7-9 and TRBJ1-1, reads DTGVSQNPRHKITKRGQNVTFRCDPISEHNRLYWYRQTLGQGPEFLTYFQNEAQLEKSRLLSDRFSAERPKGSFSTLEIQRTEQGDSAMYLCASRVPGQGMNTEAFFGQGTRLTVV.

The CDR3 DNA reads TGTGCCAGCAGCTTATGGGGGGGGGCAGGAACCTACAATGAGCAGTTCTTC. Its translation: CASSLWGGAGTYNEQFF. V usage is TRBV7-3 and J usage is TRBJ2-1, with D perhaps matching TRBD2 (7 bases). The CDR3 runs 17 residues. Germline-derived CDR1 and CDR2 are SGHTA and FQGTGA. The germline V and J ends were trimmed by 2 bases and 2 bases, with 16 bases remaining between them.

The CDR3 loop is CASSLAVGQLETQYF. In nucleotides, the CDR3 is TGTGCCAGCAGCTTGGCGGTGGGCCAATTAGAGACCCAGTACTTC. The J gene is TRBJ2-5, the V gene TRBV5-4; the D is unclear. The CDR3 contains 15 residues. Germline values: CDR1 SGHNT, CDR2 YYREEE (reference sequence). Trimming removed 0 bases from V and 4 bases from J, with 13 bases in between.

The chain combines TRBV7-2 with TRBJ2-3; possible D gene TRBD1, 6 bases. The germline V gene encodes CDR1 SGHTA and CDR2 FQGNSA. This CDR3 is 15 amino acids long. The V end was cut by 5 bases, the J end by 2 bases, with 14 bases between. This CDR3 is CASSQGRGITDTQYF. In nucleotides, the CDR3 is TGTGCCAGCAGCCAGGGAAGGGGGATCACAGATACGCAGTATTTT.